These 19 T cell receptor beta chains came from one sample sequenced in a study of CD8 T cells in ankylosing spondylitis. Findings and caveats of the study: Seemingly distinctive of ankylosing spondylitis blood was a TCR beta motif formed by eight highly homologous variants.

Their antigens remain unidentified. TCRdb passed the 5' RACE reads through MiXCR, listing each CDR3 protein once. The table shows approximately 540,000 distinct CDR3 sequences, with roughly 13% occurring only once. Sequencing input: blood, either unsorted or a sorted T cell fraction (not recorded which). The receptors here all came from a male donor with ankylosing spondylitis.

The sample holds many counts of this clonotype. The chain uses TRBV20-1 and TRBJ2-1; 7 bases align to TRBD2. The CDR3 extends over 16 amino acids. CDR1 and CDR2 from the germline V gene are DFQATT and SNEGSKA (reference sequence). V gave up 3 bases and J gave up 7 bases; unmatched junction bases: 15. Here the CDR3 DNA reads TGCAGTGCTAGGTTTGTAGCGGGTAAAACAATTAATGAGCAGTTCTTC. Translating it yields CSARFVAGKTINEQFF.

This clonotype showed up many times. V and J are TRBV20-1 and TRBJ2-1; possible D gene TRBD2, 6 bases. This CDR3 region has 15 residues. V lost 5 bases to trimming and J lost 5 bases, with 19 bases between them. Germline V lookup: CDR1 DFQATT, CDR2 SNEGSKA (reference sequence). CDR3 DNA: TGCAGTGCTCCCTCGGGACGCGGGGCCAACAATGAGCAGTTCTTC. This translates into CSAPSGRGANNEQFF.

In its sample, this clonotype was seen a few times. The chain carries TRBV12-3 or TRBV12-4 and TRBJ2-1; a possible D gene is TRBD2 (5 bases). The CDR3 totals 17 residues. The germline V and J ends were trimmed by 0 bases and 0 bases, with 12 bases remaining between them. The CDR3: CASSLAPRVSSYNEQFF. The CDR3 coding sequence is TGTGCCAGCAGTTTAGCCCCGAGGGTTAGCTCCTACAATGAGCAGTTCTTC.

The chain links TRBV20-1 to TRBJ1-2, with D maybe TRBD1 (6 bases). Trimming shortened V by 4 bases and J by 0 bases, and 18 bases separated the two germline ends. Germline-derived CDR1 and CDR2 are DFQATT and SNEGSKA (reference sequence). The CDR3 has 16 residues. CDR3 DNA: TGCAGTGCTACCCTCTTCGTCAGGGGAGCTAACTATGGCTACACCTTC. It specifies CSATLFVRGANYGYTF.

Many counts were recorded for this clonotype. The chain recombines TRBV3-1 with TRBJ1-1; D unclear. The CDR3 is 16 residues long. Germline V gene sequence: CDR1 LGHDT, CDR2 YNNKEL (reference sequence). V was trimmed by 7 bases and J by 4 bases, leaving 22 bases between them. The CDR3 nucleotides read TGTGCCAGCACCCGGGAGCTCGCGGATCCTCCCACTGAAGCTTTCTTT. It encodes CASTRELADPPTEAFF. Using reference TRBV3-1 and TRBJ1-1 for the parts outside the CDR3, the full variable domain is DTAVSQTPKYLVTQMGNDKSIKCEQNLGHDTMYWYKQDSKKFLKIMFSYNNKELIINETVPNRFSPKSPDKAHLNLHINSLELGDSAVYFCASTRELADPPTEAFFGQGTRLTVV.

The chain uses TRBV5-6 and TRBJ2-1, with TRBD2 matching 7 bases. In germline, CDR1 is SGHDT, CDR2 YYEEEE. Trimming removed 5 bases from V and 5 bases from J; junction bases left unmatched: 10. There are 15 residues in the CDR3. The CDR3 protein is CASRLLAGIHNEQFF. The CDR3 DNA follows: TGTGCCAGCAGGTTATTAGCGGGTATCCACAATGAGCAGTTCTTC.

The chain is built from TRBV12-3 or TRBV12-4 and TRBJ2-1; possibly TRBD1 for D (5 bases). Trimming pared 2 bases from V and 10 bases from J, leaving 12 bases between. The CDR3 has 13 amino acids. The CDR3 DNA sequence: TGTGCCAGCAGTTTAACTACAGGTGGCGAGCAGTTCTTC. It encodes CASSLTTGGEQFF.

This sequence joins TRBV25-1 and TRBJ2-1; weak D call: TRBD2 (6 bases). V gave up 5 bases and J gave up 10 bases, with 24 bases separating them. The CDR3 spans 16 residues. Germline V gene sequence: CDR1 MGHDK, CDR2 SYGVNS. The chain's CDR3 is CASSYGGSSAITEQFF. In DNA, the CDR3 is TGTGCCAGCAGTTATGGGGGGAGTTCGGCAATTACCGAGCAGTTCTTC.

This clonotype has a handful of counts. The chain recombines TRBV11-2 with TRBJ2-5; weak D call: TRBD2 (5 bases). V was clipped by 0 bases and J by 5 bases, with 16 bases between them. Germline V gene sequence: CDR1 SGHAT, CDR2 FQNNGV. The length of the CDR3 is 16 residues. The CDR3 DNA reads TGTGCCAGCAGCTTAGAATTATCTAGCCCGGTGGAGACCCAGTACTTC. Amino acids: CASSLELSSPVETQYF.

The chain combines TRBV6-2 or TRBV6-3 with TRBJ2-3; tentatively, D is TRBD1 (5 bases). V was clipped by 2 bases and J by 6 bases, with 24 bases between them. Germline V gene data show CDR1 as MNHEY and CDR2 as SVGEGT. CDR3 length: 18 residues. The CDR3 here is CASSYEQDRAKKSDTQYF. As DNA, the CDR3 is TGTGCCAGCAGTTACGAACAGGACCGGGCCAAAAAATCGGATACGCAGTATTTT.

This clonotype was seen only a few times. The V and J genes are TRBV20-1 and TRBJ2-1; D ambiguous. Germline V lookup: CDR1 DFQATT, CDR2 SNEGSKA (reference sequence). Trimming left V 5 bases short and J 8 bases short, with 7 bases between. This CDR3 is built from 10 residues. CDR3: CSALEDEQFF. As DNA, the CDR3 is TGCAGTGCTCTAGAGGATGAGCAGTTCTTC.

This clonotype has just a few counts. This chain joins TRBV29-1 and TRBJ2-7; TRBD1 matches at 7 bases. The CDR3 is made up of 13 amino acids. In germline, CDR1 is SQVTM, CDR2 ANQGSEA. Losses at the gene ends were 4 bases for V and 5 bases for J; bases not matched to a gene: 8. CDR3 amino acids: CSVGGDRAHEQYF. For the CDR3, the DNA is TGCAGCGTTGGAGGTGACAGGGCCCACGAGCAGTACTTC.

J is TRBJ2-2 and V is TRBV6-5; 9 nucleotides align to TRBD2. Losses at the gene ends were 4 bases for V and 1 base for J; bases not matched to a gene: 4. CDR1 is MNHEY and CDR2 is SVGAGI in the germline V gene. CDR3 length equals 16 residues. CDR3 in amino acids: CASSSPSGENTGELFF. The CDR3 DNA sequence: TGTGCCAGCAGTTCTCCTAGCGGGGAGAACACCGGGGAGCTGTTTTTT.

This clonotype came up many times. This rearrangement joins TRBV5-1 to TRBJ2-2, with no clear D. The CDR3 consists of 15 residues. V dropped 0 bases and J dropped 1 base, with 7 bases sitting between them. CDR1 and CDR2 (germline): SGHRS, YFSETQ. The CDR3 is CASSLAERNTGELFF. The CDR3 DNA follows: TGCGCCAGCAGCTTGGCCGAGAGGAACACCGGGGAGCTGTTTTTT.

This clonotype was counted only a few times. V and J are TRBV11-2 and TRBJ2-1, with D unclear. Trimming removed 5 bases from V and 0 bases from J, with 11 bases in between. CDR1 is SGHAT, CDR2 FQNNGV, per germline. The CDR3 extends over 15 amino acids. The CDR3 DNA sequence: TGTGCCAGCAGCGTGGGGAAGGGCTCCTACAATGAGCAGTTCTTC. Protein: CASSVGKGSYNEQFF.

This clonotype was counted a few times. This chain uses TRBV20-1 with TRBJ1-5; D unclear. The CDR3 totals 14 residues. Germline assignment: CDR1 DFQATT and CDR2 SNEGSKA (reference sequence). The V gene lost 2 bases and the J gene lost 3 bases, with 11 bases spanning the gap. CDR3 sequence: CSARLARLNQPQHF. The CDR3 DNA sequence: TGCAGTGCTAGATTAGCCAGACTCAATCAGCCCCAGCATTTT.

This rearrangement joins TRBV11-2 to TRBJ2-1; perhaps TRBD1 as D (5 bases). This CDR3 spans 18 amino acids. Germline V CDR1 and CDR2: SGHAT, FQNNGV. Trimming removed 7 bases from V and 0 bases from J, with 22 bases in between. The CDR3 protein is CASTRKQGVPFSYNEQFF. DNA for the CDR3: TGTGCCAGCACCCGGAAGCAAGGGGTCCCTTTCTCCTACAATGAGCAGTTCTTC.

This clonotype was seen only a few times. J is TRBJ1-5 and V is TRBV7-8, with 10 bases matching TRBD1. Germline trimming cut 7 bases from V and 5 bases from J; bases unmatched to any gene: 14. The CDR3 spans 17 residues. Per germline, CDR1 SGHVS and CDR2 FQNEAQ. The CDR3 is CASKPLASGQGYQPQHF. CDR3 DNA: TGTGCCAGCAAGCCACTGGCCTCGGGACAGGGGTATCAGCCCCAGCATTTT.

CDR3 region: CASSLSEGPKNIQYF. CDR3 DNA: TGCGCCAGCAGCCTGTCAGAAGGGCCCAAAAACATTCAGTACTTC. The chain employs TRBV5-1 and TRBJ2-4; no reliable D call. This CDR3 comprises 15 residues. V was shortened by 4 bases and J by 2 bases, with 13 bases between the two germline ends. Germline V CDR1 and CDR2: SGHRS, YFSETQ.